The count of the clone carrying this TCR beta chain is one. This sample was included in a study of blood T cell repertoires in COVID-19. As processed by the authors: For nucleated cells, counts were estimated from reference gene primer amplification. Generated by immunoSEQ multiplex PCR, the TCRdb table keeps only in-frame clones and is missing some. That table gives V, J and clone size, and the DNA gave D and trimming. Among fewer than 100,000 clones listed, less than 85% were seen once. Germline assignment: CDR1 LGHDT and CDR2 YNNKEL (reference sequence). V lost 4 bases to trimming and J lost 1 base; unmatched junction nucleotides: 7. The CDR3 has 16 amino acids.

This TCR came from an older woman with acute or convalescent COVID-19. What was sequenced was peripheral blood. This chain links TRBV3-1 (or the pseudogene TRBV3-2) with TRBJ2-3; TRBD2 agrees at 8 bases. This CDR3 reads CASSLRGGRRTDTQYF. CDR3 bases: TGTGCCAGCAGCCTCCGGGGGGGCCGACGCACAGATACGCAGTATTTT.